This T cell receptor (beta chain) was found in a study of T cells in Graves' hyperthyroidism and ophthalmopathy. J was trimmed by 4 bases and V by 6 bases; bases with no gene match: 15. The CDR3 has 17 residues. Germline loops: CDR1 MDHEN, CDR2 SYDVKM. Patients were excluded because of uncontrolled infection, other autoimmune disease, pregnancy or lactation. Used for diagnoses were clinical symptoms, serum thyroxine and TRAb, thyroid ultrasound and orbital computed tomography. This clonotype appeared a few times. Its antigen is undetermined. Points from the study as a whole: The model anticipated ophthalmopathy a median around six months pre-onset. Researchers report that a 13 V-J model separated ophthalmopathy from stable hyperthyroidism.

Authors of the study amplified TCR beta CDR3 regions from RNA transcripts. First-round RT-PCR of the TCR CDR3 relied on the HTBI primer set. TCRdb analysed the multiplex PCR reads with MiXCR anew, one entry per CDR3 protein. Of more than 500,000 distinct CDR3 sequences in the sample, around 42% are singletons; the top ten hold around 20%. The sequence was collected from an adult woman with Graves' disease, either hyperthyroidism or ophthalmopathy (not recorded which). This chain links TRBV28 with TRBJ1-2, with 9 bases aligning to TRBD1. Sequencing input: peripheral blood or thyroid tissue (not recorded which). Here the CDR3 DNA reads TGTGCCAGCAGCTCTACCGGGACAGGGAGAACTCCCTATGGCTACACCTTC. Protein: CASSSTGTGRTPYGYTF.